Listed below are T cell receptor beta chains from one sample, sequenced in a study of blood T cell repertoires in COVID-19. The repertoire was sequenced with immunoSEQ multiplex PCR; TCRdb's copy has only in-frame clones and lacks some. The sample comprises around 120,000 clones, 90% of which are singletons, and 3.5% to 4.5% rests with the top ten. The sample was peripheral blood. The receptor source for this set is a woman aged 55-75 years with COVID-19, enrolled during active disease. CDR3s include the opening cysteine and the closing phenylalanine or tryptophan. A D gene is named only where the DNA matches it firmly. A clone size is listed for some rows: how often the clone was seen (once, few, many), or a class if it is expanded.

V gene: TRBV18; J gene: TRBJ1-4; clone size: NA; D gene: TRBD1; CDR3 DNA: TGTGCCAGCTCACCCTCCCGACAGGGCAGTGAAAAACTGTTTTTT; CDR3 protein: CASSPSRQGSEKLFF
V gene: TRBV11-3; J gene: TRBJ2-3; clone size: once; D gene: TRBD1; CDR3 DNA: TGTGCCAGCAGCCGACAGGGTAGCACAGATACGCAGTATTTT; CDR3 protein: CASSRQGSTDTQYF
V gene: TRBV19; J gene: TRBJ1-3; clone size: NA; D gene: NA; CDR3 DNA: TGTGCCAGTACGGGTTCGGCGGGGGGAAACACCATATATTTT; CDR3 protein: CASTGSAGGNTIYF
V gene: TRBV5-1; J gene: TRBJ1-6; clone size: NA; D gene: NA; CDR3 DNA: TGCGCCAGCAGCCGAGGTGGGGGAGGAAATTCACCCCTCCACTTT; CDR3 protein: CASSRGGGGNSPLHF
V gene: TRBV18; J gene: TRBJ2-3; clone size: NA; D gene: TRBD2; CDR3 DNA: TGTGCCAGCTCACTGCAAACCGGGACTATCGATACGCAGTATTTT; CDR3 protein: CASSLQTGTIDTQYF
V gene: TRBV7-2; J gene: TRBJ1-1; clone size: NA; D gene: TRBD1; CDR3 DNA: TGTGCCAGCAGCTTACAGGGGGCGGGAACTGAAGCTTTCTTT; CDR3 protein: CASSLQGAGTEAFF
V gene: TRBV27; J gene: TRBJ1-1; clone size: once; D gene: TRBD1; CDR3 DNA: TGTGCCAGCAGTTTGCTTGGAACAGGGGCGGACACTGAAGCTTTCTTT; CDR3 protein: CASSLLGTGADTEAFF
V gene: TRBV6-5; J gene: TRBJ1-2; clone size: NA; D gene: TRBD1; CDR3 DNA: TGTGCCAGCAGGAACAGGGGGAGCGGCTACACCTTC; CDR3 protein: CASRNRGSGYTF
V gene: TRBV9; J gene: TRBJ2-3; clone size: NA; D gene: NA; CDR3 DNA: TGTGCCAGCAGCGTAGGCGGGGCCCTTGGCACAGATACGCAGTATTTT; CDR3 protein: CASSVGGALGTDTQYF
V gene: TRBV19; J gene: TRBJ2-3; clone size: NA; D gene: NA; CDR3 DNA: TGTGCCAGTATCGGCAGGGGTGTAGTTGGAGATACGCAGTATTTT; CDR3 protein: CASIGRGVVGDTQYF
V gene: TRBV7-2; J gene: TRBJ1-4; clone size: NA; D gene: TRBD1; CDR3 DNA: TGTGCCAGCAGCTTTGGGACAGGGAAGGTAAAACTGTTTTTT; CDR3 protein: CASSFGTGKVKLFF
V gene: TRBV7-2; J gene: TRBJ1-6; clone size: NA; D gene: TRBD1; CDR3 DNA: TGTGCCAGCAGCTCACCCGGGACAGGGGATAATTCACCCCTCCACTTT; CDR3 protein: CASSSPGTGDNSPLHF
V gene: TRBV19; J gene: TRBJ2-3; clone size: NA; D gene: TRBD1; CDR3 DNA: TGTGCCAGTAGACACCTCCGGGACAGGGGAGACACAGATACGCAGTATTTT; CDR3 protein: CASRHLRDRGDTDTQYF
V gene: TRBV7-3; J gene: TRBJ1-1; clone size: NA; D gene: NA; CDR3 DNA: TGTGCCAGCAGCTCCCAGGGGAACACTGAAGCTTTCTTT; CDR3 protein: CASSSQGNTEAFF
V gene: TRBV6-6; J gene: TRBJ2-7; clone size: NA; D gene: TRBD2; CDR3 DNA: TGTGCCAGCAGTTACCCCGGGGGAGGGACCCACGAGCAGTACTTC; CDR3 protein: CASSYPGGGTHEQYF
V gene: TRBV12-1; J gene: TRBJ1-2; clone size: NA; D gene: NA; CDR3 DNA: TGTGCCAGCAGCTTTGTGACAGGAAGGAATGGCTACACCTTC; CDR3 protein: CASSFVTGRNGYTF
V gene: TRBV5-6; J gene: TRBJ2-5; clone size: NA; D gene: TRBD2; CDR3 DNA: TGTGCCAGCAGCCCGGGACTAGCGGGGTTGCCGAAAGAGACCCAGTACTTC; CDR3 protein: CASSPGLAGLPKETQYF
V gene: TRBV15; J gene: TRBJ2-5; clone size: NA; D gene: NA; CDR3 DNA: TGTGCCACCAGCAGAGACGGCAGGGGATCAGAGACCCAGTACTTC; CDR3 protein: CATSRDGRGSETQYF
V gene: TRBV5-1; J gene: TRBJ2-5; clone size: NA; D gene: TRBD1; CDR3 DNA: TGCGCCAGCAGCTTGGAAGGGGGCGTCGAGACCCAGTACTTC; CDR3 protein: CASSLEGGVETQYF
V gene: TRBV9; J gene: TRBJ1-4; clone size: NA; D gene: TRBD1; CDR3 DNA: TGTGCCAGCAGCGCCCAGGGGGCAACTAATGAAAAACTGTTTTTT; CDR3 protein: CASSAQGATNEKLFF
V gene: TRBV5-6; J gene: TRBJ2-1; clone size: NA; D gene: TRBD1; CDR3 DNA: TGTGCCAGCAGCCGGGGACAGGGCGTGGGCAATGAGCAGTTCTTC; CDR3 protein: CASSRGQGVGNEQFF
V gene: TRBV6-1; J gene: TRBJ2-7; clone size: NA; D gene: NA; CDR3 DNA: TGTGCCAGCAGTGAAGCATGGCAGTCCTACGAGCAGTACTTC; CDR3 protein: CASSEAWQSYEQYF
V gene: TRBV18; J gene: TRBJ2-5; clone size: NA; D gene: TRBD2; CDR3 DNA: TGTGCCAGCTCACCACCGTTTTTAGCGGGCGCGAAAGAGACCCAGTACTTC; CDR3 protein: CASSPPFLAGAKETQYF
V gene: TRBV18; J gene: TRBJ1-3; clone size: NA; D gene: NA; CDR3 DNA: TGTGCCAGCTCACGGGGGACAACTGGAAACACCATATATTTT; CDR3 protein: CASSRGTTGNTIYF